This T cell receptor (beta chain) was retrieved from a study of cytomegalovirus exposure and HLA in healthy donors. Turning to the study itself: Among about 179 million T cells, an earlier analysis found 117 million unique TCR beta sequences. Findings and limits, study-wide: Most TCR beta V segments were productive about 87% or about 30% of the time in an earlier analysis. The records held CMV serostatus as the only immune exposure information.

13 Jbeta primers and 60 Vbeta primers were used for the PCR. The assay was immunoSEQ multiplex PCR, and TCRdb's table has in-frame clones only and misses some. The sample comprises around 180,000 clones, around 83% of which are singletons, and 0.85% to 1.4% rests with the top ten. Germline-derived CDR1 and CDR2 are SGHRS and YFSETQ. V lost 0 bases to trimming and J lost 0 bases, with 6 bases between them. This CDR3 is built from 14 residues. Remarks on this clone: The antigen is unknown.

The chain couples TRBV5-1 to TRBJ1-1; D is undetermined. The sequenced sample consisted of PBMCs. This TCR was sampled from a woman aged 40 to 50 in good health and CMV-seronegative. The CDR3 nucleotides are TGCGCCAGCAGCTTGGACAGCTTGAACACTGAAGCTTTCTTT. Its translation: CASSLDSLNTEAFF.